Listed below are T cell receptor beta chains from one sample, sequenced in a study of blood T cell repertoires in COVID-19. The repertoire was sequenced with immunoSEQ multiplex PCR; TCRdb's copy has only in-frame clones and lacks some. The data show some 250,000 clones, with approximately 82% seen just once and approximately 15% held by the top ten. Sequenced input: PBMCs or T cells enriched from blood (not recorded which). Receptors were obtained from a man aged 40-55 years who had recovered from COVID-19. Both conserved end residues are part of each CDR3. The D gene is left open where the match is weak. Clone size is not always given. Where it is, it says once, few, many or a class for expanded clones.

v_call	d_call	j_call	cdr3_length	clone_size	cdr3_aa	cdr3_nt
TRBV29-1	TRBD2	TRBJ2-7	14	-	CSVVAGGSSYEQYF	TGCAGCGTTGTAGCGGGAGGGAGCTCCTACGAGCAGTACTTC
TRBV27	-	TRBJ1-2	14	-	CASSLTGSPGGYTF	TGTGCCAGCAGCCTAACAGGGTCCCCAGGTGGCTACACCTTC
TRBV7-7	-	TRBJ1-6	15	-	CASSTTGTSNSPLHF	TGTGCCAGCAGCACTACAGGGACGTCGAATTCACCCCTCCACTTT
TRBV5-6	TRBD1	TRBJ1-2	15	-	CASSLGTGGLYGYTF	TGTGCCAGCAGCTTGGGGACAGGGGGACTCTATGGCTACACCTTC
TRBV18	-	TRBJ1-2	12	-	CASSRDSYGYTF	TGTGCCAGCTCACGTGACAGCTATGGCTACACCTTC
TRBV5-4	TRBD2	TRBJ2-5	15	-	CASSPSPAGGETQYF	TGTGCCAGCAGTCCCTCACCAGCGGGGGGAGAGACCCAGTACTTC
TRBV5-8	TRBD2	TRBJ2-1	14	few	CASSWRGSDNEQFF	TGTGCCAGCAGCTGGCGCGGGAGTGACAATGAGCAGTTCTTC
TRBV4-2	-	TRBJ1-6	17	-	CASSQDTLRDKNSPLHF	TGTGCCAGCAGCCAAGATACTCTTAGGGACAAGAATTCACCCCTCCACTTT
TRBV3-1/TRBV3-2	TRBD1	TRBJ1-2	15	-	CASSHQGQGDYGYTF	TGTGCCAGCAGCCACCAAGGACAGGGAGACTATGGCTACACCTTC
TRBV4-1	-	TRBJ2-5	15	once	CASSGGRAPIGTQYF	TGCGCCAGCAGCGGAGGGCGGGCCCCCATCGGGACCCAGTACTTC